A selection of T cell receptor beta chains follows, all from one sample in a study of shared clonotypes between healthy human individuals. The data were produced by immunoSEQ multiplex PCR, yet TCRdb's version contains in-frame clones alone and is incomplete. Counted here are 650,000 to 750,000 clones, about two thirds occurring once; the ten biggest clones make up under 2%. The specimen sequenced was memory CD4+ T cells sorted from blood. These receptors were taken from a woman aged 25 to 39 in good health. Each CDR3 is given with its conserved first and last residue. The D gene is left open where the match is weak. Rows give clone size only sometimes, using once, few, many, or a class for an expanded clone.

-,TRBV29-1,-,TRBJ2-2,CSVTGERNTGELFF,TGCAGCGTTACGGGGGAGAGGAACACCGGGGAGCTGTTTTTT
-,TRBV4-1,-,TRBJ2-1,CASNDFLKYNEQFF,TGCGCCAGCAACGACTTCCTGAAATACAATGAGCAGTTCTTC
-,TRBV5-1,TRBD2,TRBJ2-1,CASTLAGIYNEQFF,TGCGCCAGCACCCTAGCGGGCATCTACAATGAGCAGTTCTTC
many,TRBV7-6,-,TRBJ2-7,CASSLTDEQYF,TGTGCCAGCAGCTTAACCGACGAGCAGTACTTC
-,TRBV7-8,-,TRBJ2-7,CASSAGTLYEQYF,TGTGCCAGCAGCGCCGGGACACTCTACGAGCAGTACTTC
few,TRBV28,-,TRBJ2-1,CASSFAGLGEQFF,TGTGCCAGCAGTTTCGCGGGTTTGGGTGAGCAGTTCTTC
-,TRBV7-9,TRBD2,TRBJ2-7,CASSRTSGSPYEQYF,TGTGCCAGCAGCCGTACTAGCGGGAGCCCCTACGAGCAGTACTTC
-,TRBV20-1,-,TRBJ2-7,CSARQYYEQYF,TGCAGTGCTAGACAGTACTACGAGCAGTACTTC
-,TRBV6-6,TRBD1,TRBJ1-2,CASSSQGSYGYTF,TGTGCCAGCAGTTCACAGGGGAGCTATGGCTACACCTTC
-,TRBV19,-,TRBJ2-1,CASRQAHYYNEQFF,TGTGCCAGTAGACAAGCCCACTACTACAATGAGCAGTTCTTC
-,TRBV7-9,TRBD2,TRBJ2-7,CASSLGLAATYEQYF,TGTGCCAGCAGCTTAGGTCTAGCGGCAACCTACGAGCAGTACTTC
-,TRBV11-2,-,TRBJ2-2,CASSLTGGTGELFF,TGTGCCAGCAGCTTAACTGGAGGCACCGGGGAGCTGTTTTTT
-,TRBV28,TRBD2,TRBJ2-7,CASSRSHSGAHYEQYF,TGTGCCAGCAGTCGATCCCATAGCGGGGCTCACTACGAGCAGTACTTC
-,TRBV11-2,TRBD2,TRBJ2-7,CASSSISGTSREYEQYF,TGTGCCAGCAGTTCCATCTCCGGGACTAGCAGAGAATACGAGCAGTACTTC
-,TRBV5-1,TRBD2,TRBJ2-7,CASTLAVGSYEQYF,TGCGCCAGCACACTAGCGGTGGGTTCCTACGAGCAGTACTTC
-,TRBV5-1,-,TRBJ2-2,CASSIQAGELFF,TGCGCCAGCAGCATACAGGCCGGGGAGCTGTTTTTT
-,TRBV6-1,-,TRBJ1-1,CASSEALRQGRTEAFF,TGTGCCAGCAGTGAAGCGCTACGGCAGGGGCGTACTGAAGCTTTCTTT
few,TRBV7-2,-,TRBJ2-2,CASSGRTGRNTGELFF,TGTGCCAGCAGCGGGAGGACAGGCCGGAACACCGGGGAGCTGTTTTTT
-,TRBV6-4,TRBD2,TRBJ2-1,CASSKSGTSGEQFF,TGTGCCAGCAGTAAATCCGGGACTAGCGGTGAGCAGTTCTTC
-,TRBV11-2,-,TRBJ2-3,CASSIIGVFTDTQYF,TGTGCCAGCAGCATCATCGGGGTCTTCACAGATACGCAGTATTTT
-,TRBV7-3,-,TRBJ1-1,CASSLGHTNTEAFF,TGTGCCAGCAGCTTGGGACACACGAACACTGAAGCTTTCTTT
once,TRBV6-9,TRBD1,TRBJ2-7,CASSRGGTGGSYEQYF,TGTGCCAGCAGCCGTGGCGGGACAGGGGGCTCCTACGAGCAGTACTTC